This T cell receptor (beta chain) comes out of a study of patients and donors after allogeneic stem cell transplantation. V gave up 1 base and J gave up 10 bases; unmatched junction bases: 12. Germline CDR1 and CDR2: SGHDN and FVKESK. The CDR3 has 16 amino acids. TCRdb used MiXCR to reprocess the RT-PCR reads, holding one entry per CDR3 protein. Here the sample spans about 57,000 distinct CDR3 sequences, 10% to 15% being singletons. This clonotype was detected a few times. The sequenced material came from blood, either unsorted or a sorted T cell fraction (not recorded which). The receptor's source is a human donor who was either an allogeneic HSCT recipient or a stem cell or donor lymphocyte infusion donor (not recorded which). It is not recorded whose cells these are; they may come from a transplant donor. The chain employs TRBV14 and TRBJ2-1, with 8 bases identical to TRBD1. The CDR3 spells CASSQVGTGPRAEQFF. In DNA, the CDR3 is TGTGCCAGCAGCCAAGTCGGGACAGGTCCCCGGGCCGAGCAGTTCTTC.